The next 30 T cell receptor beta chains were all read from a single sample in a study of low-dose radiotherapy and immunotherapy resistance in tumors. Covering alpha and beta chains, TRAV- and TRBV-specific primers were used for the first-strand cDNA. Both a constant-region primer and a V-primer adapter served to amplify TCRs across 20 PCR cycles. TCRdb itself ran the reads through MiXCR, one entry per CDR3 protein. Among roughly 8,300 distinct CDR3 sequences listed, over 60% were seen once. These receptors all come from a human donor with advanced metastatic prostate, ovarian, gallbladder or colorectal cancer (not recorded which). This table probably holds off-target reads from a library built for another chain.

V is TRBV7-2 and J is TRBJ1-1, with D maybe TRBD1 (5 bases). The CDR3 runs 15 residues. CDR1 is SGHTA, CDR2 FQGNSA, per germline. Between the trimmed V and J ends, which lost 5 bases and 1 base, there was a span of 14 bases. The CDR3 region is CASSPRQTSNTEAFF. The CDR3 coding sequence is TGTGCCAGCAGCCCTCGACAGACTTCGAACACTGAAGCTTTCTTT.

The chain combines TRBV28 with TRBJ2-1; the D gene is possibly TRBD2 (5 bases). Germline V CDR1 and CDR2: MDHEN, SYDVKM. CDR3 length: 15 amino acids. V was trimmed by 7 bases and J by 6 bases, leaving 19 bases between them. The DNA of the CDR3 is TGTGCCAGCACCCCTTTGGGCGGAGCGGTCAATGAGCAGTTCTTC. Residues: CASTPLGGAVNEQFF. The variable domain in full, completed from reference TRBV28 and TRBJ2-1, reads DVKVTQSSRYLVKRTGEKVFLECVQDMDHENMFWYRQDPGLGLRLIYFSYDVKMKEKGDIPEGYSVSREKKERFSLILESASTNQTSMYLCASTPLGGAVNEQFFGPGTRLTVL.

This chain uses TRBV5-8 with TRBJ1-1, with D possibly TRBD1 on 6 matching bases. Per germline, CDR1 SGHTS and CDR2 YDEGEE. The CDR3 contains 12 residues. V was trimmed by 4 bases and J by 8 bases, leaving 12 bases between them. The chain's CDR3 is CASSVRGREAFF. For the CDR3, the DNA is TGTGCCAGCAGCGTCAGGGGAAGGGAAGCTTTCTTT. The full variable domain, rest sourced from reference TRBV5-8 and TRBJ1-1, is EAGVTQSPTHLIKTRGQQATLRCSPISGHTSVYWYQQALGLGLQFLLWYDEGEERNRGNFPPRFSGRQFPNYSSELNVNALELEDSALYLCASSVRGREAFFGQGTRLTVV.

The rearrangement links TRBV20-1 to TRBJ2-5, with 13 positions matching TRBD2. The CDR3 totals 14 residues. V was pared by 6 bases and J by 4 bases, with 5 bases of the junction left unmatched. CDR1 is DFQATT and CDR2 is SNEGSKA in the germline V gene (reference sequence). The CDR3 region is CSAWGLAGPETQYF. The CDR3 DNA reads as TGCAGTGCGTGGGGACTAGCGGGACCAGAGACCCAGTACTTC.

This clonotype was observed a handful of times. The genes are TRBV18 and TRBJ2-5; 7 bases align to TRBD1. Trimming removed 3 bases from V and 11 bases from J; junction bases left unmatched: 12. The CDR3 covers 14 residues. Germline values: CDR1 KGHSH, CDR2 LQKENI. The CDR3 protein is CASSPPGQSGSQYF. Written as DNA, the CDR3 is TGTGCCAGCTCACCTCCGGGACAGTCGGGTTCTCAGTACTTC.

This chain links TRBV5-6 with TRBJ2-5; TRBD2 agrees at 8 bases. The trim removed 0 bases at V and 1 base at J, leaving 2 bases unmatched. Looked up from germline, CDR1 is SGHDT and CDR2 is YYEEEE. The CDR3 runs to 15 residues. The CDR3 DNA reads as TGTGCCAGCAGCTTGGCTGGGACTAGCCAAGAGACCCAGTACTTC. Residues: CASSLAGTSQETQYF.

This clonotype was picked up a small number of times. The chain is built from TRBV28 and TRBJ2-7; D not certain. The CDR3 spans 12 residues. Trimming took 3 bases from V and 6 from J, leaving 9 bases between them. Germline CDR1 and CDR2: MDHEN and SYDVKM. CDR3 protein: CASSFSSSEQYF. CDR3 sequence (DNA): TGTGCCAGCAGTTTTTCAAGCTCCGAGCAGTACTTC.

The CDR3 nucleotides read TGTGCCAGCAGACACGGACAGGGGGACACAGATACGCAGTATTTT. Residues: CASRHGQGDTDTQYF. The V call is TRBV2, the J call TRBJ2-3; TRBD1 matches at 10 bases. J gave up 2 bases and V 6 bases, and 5 bases lay outside the gene matches. Germline CDR1 SNHLY, CDR2 FYNNEI. The CDR3 is 15 residues long.

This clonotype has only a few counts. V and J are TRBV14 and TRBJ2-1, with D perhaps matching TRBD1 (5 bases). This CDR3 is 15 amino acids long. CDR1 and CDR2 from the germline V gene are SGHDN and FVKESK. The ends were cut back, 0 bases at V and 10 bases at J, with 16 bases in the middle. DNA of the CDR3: TGTGCCAGCAGCCAAGATTGGGGCAGGGTCAACGAGCAGTTCTTC. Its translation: CASSQDWGRVNEQFF.

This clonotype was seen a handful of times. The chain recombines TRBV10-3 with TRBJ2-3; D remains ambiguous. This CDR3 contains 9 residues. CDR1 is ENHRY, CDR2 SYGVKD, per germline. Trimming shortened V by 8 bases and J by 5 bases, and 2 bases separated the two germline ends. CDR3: CAIGDTQYF. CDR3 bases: TGTGCCATCGGAGATACGCAGTATTTT.

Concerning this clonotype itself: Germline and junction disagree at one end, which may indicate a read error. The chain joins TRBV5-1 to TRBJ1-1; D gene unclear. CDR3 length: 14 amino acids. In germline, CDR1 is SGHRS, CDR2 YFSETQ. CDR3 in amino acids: CASSLAPDLLPGDF. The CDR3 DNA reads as TGCGCCAGCAGCTTGGCGCCCGACTTACTTCCCGGGGACTTT.

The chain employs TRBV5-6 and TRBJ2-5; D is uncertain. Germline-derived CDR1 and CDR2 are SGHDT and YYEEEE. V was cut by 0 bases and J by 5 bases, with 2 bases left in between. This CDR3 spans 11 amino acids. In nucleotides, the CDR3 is TGTGCCAGCAGCTTGGATGAGACCCAGTACTTC. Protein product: CASSLDETQYF.

The DNA of the CDR3 is TGCAGTGCTAGTACTTACGGGGCCTCCCTCGGAGCTTTCTTT. It translates to CSASTYGASLGAFF. The gene calls are TRBV20-1 and TRBJ1-1, with D perhaps matching TRBD1 (5 bases). Per germline, CDR1 DFQATT and CDR2 SNEGSKA (reference sequence). This CDR3 has 14 amino acids. The ends were cut back, 3 bases at V and 10 bases at J, with 21 bases in the middle.

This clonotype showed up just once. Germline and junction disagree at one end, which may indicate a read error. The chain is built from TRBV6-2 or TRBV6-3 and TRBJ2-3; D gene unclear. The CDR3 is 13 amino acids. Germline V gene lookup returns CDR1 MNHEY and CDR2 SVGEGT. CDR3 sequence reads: CAGRSADTDTQYF. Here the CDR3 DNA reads TGTGCCGGCAGGTCCGCTGACACAGATACGCAGTATTTT.

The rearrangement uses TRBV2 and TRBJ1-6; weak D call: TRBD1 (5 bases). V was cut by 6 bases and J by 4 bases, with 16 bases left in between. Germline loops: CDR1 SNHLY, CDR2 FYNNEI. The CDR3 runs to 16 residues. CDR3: CASRTKRGRYNSPLHF. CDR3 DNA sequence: TGTGCCAGCAGGACTAAGAGGGGCAGGTATAATTCACCCCTCCACTTT.

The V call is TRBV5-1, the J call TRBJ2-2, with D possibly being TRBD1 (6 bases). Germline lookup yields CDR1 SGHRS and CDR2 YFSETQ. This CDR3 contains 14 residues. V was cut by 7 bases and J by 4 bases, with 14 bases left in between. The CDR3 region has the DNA TGCGCCAGCGACCCCGGGACAACCACCGGGGAGCTGTTTTTT. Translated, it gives CASDPGTTTGELFF.

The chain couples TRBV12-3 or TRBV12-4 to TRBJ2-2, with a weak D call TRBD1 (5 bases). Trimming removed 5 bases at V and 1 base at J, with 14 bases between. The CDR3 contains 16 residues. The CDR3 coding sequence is TGTGCCAGCAGTGATGCACGCAGGGTGAACACCGGGGAGCTGTTTTTT. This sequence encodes CASSDARRVNTGELFF.

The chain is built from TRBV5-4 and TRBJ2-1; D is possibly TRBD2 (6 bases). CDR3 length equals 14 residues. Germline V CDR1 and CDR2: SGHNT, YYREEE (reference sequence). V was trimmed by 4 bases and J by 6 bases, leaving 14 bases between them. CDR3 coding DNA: TGTGCCAGCAGCGCATCCGGGACTCCCAATGAGCAGTTCTTC. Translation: CASSASGTPNEQFF.

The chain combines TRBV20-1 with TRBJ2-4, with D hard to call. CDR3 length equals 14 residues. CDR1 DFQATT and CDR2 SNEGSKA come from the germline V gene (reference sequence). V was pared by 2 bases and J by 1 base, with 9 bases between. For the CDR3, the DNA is TGCAGTGCTAGAATTGGTGGCGCCAAAAACATTCAGTACTTC. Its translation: CSARIGGAKNIQYF.

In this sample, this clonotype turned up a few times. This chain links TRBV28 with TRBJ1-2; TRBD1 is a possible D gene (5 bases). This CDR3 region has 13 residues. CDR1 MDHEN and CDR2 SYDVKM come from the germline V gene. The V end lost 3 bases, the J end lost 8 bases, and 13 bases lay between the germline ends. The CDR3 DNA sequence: TGTGCCAGCAGTTTGGGCCTGGGGCTCGGCTACACCTTC. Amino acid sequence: CASSLGLGLGYTF.

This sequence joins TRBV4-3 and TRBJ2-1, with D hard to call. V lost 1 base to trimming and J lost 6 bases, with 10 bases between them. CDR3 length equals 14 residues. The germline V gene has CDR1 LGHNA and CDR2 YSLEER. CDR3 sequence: CASSQVVRSNEQFF. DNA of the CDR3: TGCGCCAGCAGCCAAGTGGTCCGGAGCAATGAGCAGTTCTTC.

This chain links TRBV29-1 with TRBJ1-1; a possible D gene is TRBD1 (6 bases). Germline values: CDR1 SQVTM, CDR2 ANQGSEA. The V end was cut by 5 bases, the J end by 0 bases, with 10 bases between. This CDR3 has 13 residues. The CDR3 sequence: CSVQDSMNTEAFF. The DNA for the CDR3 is TGCAGCGTTCAGGACAGCATGAACACTGAAGCTTTCTTT.

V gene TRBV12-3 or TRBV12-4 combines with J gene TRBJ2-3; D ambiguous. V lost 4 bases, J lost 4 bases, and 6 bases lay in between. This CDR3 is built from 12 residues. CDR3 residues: CASSSSADTQYF. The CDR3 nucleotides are TGTGCCAGCAGTTCAAGCGCAGATACGCAGTATTTT.

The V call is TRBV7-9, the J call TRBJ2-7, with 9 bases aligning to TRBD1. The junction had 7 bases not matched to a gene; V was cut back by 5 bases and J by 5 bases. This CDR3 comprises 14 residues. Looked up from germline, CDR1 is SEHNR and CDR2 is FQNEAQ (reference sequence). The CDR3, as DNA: TGTGCCAGCAGCCCGGACAGGGGAGGTAACGAGCAGTACTTC. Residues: CASSPDRGGNEQYF.

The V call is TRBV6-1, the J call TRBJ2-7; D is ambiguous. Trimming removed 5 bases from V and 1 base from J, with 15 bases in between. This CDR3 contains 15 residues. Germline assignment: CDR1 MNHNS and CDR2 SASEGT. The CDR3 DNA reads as TGTGCCAGCAGTTACTCGATGGGCGAATCCTACGAGCAGTACTTC. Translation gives CASSYSMGESYEQYF.

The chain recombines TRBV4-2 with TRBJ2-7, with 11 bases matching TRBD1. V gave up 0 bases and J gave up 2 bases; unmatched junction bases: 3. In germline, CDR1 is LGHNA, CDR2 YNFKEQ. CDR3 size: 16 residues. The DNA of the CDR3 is TGTGCCAGCAGCCAAGAACAGGGACAGGGGGCCTACGAGCAGTACTTC. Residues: CASSQEQGQGAYEQYF.

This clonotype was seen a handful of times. CDR3 coding DNA: TGTGCCAGCAAGGCAGGGGGAAGATCCTACGAGCAGTACTTC. Translation gives CASKAGGRSYEQYF. V usage is TRBV6-2 or TRBV6-3 and J usage is TRBJ2-7; 7 bases agree with TRBD1. Trimming cost V 7 bases and J 1 base; bases outside gene matches: 7. Per the germline V gene, CDR1 is MNHEY and CDR2 is SVGEGT. This CDR3 is built from 14 residues.

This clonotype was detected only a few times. The CDR3 sequence: CASRGLPGYEQYF. Written as DNA, the CDR3 is TGTGCCAGCAGGGGACTCCCGGGCTACGAGCAGTACTTC. The rearrangement joins TRBV2 to TRBJ2-7, with D possibly TRBD2 on 6 matching bases. The CDR3 length is 13 residues. V was clipped by 6 bases and J by 3 bases, with 12 bases between them. Germline CDR1 is SNHLY and CDR2 is FYNNEI.

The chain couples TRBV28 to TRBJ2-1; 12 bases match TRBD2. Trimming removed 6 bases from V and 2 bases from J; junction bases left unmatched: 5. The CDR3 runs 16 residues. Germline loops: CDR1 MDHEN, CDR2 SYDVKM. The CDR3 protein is CASSLLAGGTYNEQFF. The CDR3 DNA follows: TGTGCCAGCAGCCTACTAGCGGGAGGTACCTACAATGAGCAGTTCTTC. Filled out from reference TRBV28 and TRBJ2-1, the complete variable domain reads DVKVTQSSRYLVKRTGEKVFLECVQDMDHENMFWYRQDPGLGLRLIYFSYDVKMKEKGDIPEGYSVSREKKERFSLILESASTNQTSMYLCASSLLAGGTYNEQFFGPGTRLTVL.

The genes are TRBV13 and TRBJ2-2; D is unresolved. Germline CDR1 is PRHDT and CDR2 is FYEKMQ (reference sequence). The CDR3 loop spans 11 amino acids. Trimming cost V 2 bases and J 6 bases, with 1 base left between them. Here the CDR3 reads CASSLSGELFF. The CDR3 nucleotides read TGTGCCAGCAGCTTATCCGGGGAGCTGTTTTTT.